The 15 T cell receptor beta chains reported below all come from one sample, sequenced in a study of T cell repertoires in cytomegalovirus infection. TCRdb independently ran MiXCR on the reads; one entry per CDR3 protein. The table lists just under 300,000 distinct CDR3 sequences, 9.6% of them singletons. Sequenced: PBMCs. The receptors originated from a human donor in good health (CMV status not recorded). Some clones in this sample may be carry-over from other donors' samples.

V and J are TRBV20-1 and TRBJ2-5, with 8 bases aligning to TRBD2. V shed 1 base and J 4 bases; nucleotides not matched to a gene: 20. The CDR3 consists of 19 residues. Germline-derived CDR1 and CDR2 are DFQATT and SNEGSKA (reference sequence). The CDR3 protein is CSARVGKVAGRGPGETQYF. The CDR3 nucleotides read TGCAGTGCTAGAGTGGGTAAAGTAGCGGGGAGAGGGCCCGGAGAGACCCAGTACTTC.

The chain is built from TRBV10-3 and TRBJ1-2; possible D gene TRBD1, 5 bases. CDR1 is ENHRY and CDR2 is SYGVKD in the germline V gene. Trimming took off 6 bases at V and 3 bases at J, with 11 bases between the two ends. The CDR3 has 13 amino acids. The CDR3 loop reads CAIRTGADYGYTF. In nucleotides, the CDR3 is TGTGCCATCAGGACCGGGGCCGACTATGGCTACACCTTC.

This clonotype occurred many times. No conserved phenylalanine or tryptophan ends this CDR3, so it is likely a read error. No DNA is shown, since the ends of the CDR3 on it are uncertain; the CDR3 is the one TCRdb lists. CDR3 loop: CASSEGTSHHPSL. The chain combines TRBV6-1 with TRBJ2-7; TRBD2, the table's D call, lacks a check against the DNA. Including both end residues, the CDR3 is 13 amino acids long. Germline V gene sequence: CDR1 MNHNS, CDR2 SASEGT.

The chain joins TRBV5-1 to TRBJ2-3; possibly TRBD2 for D (5 bases). CDR1 is SGHRS and CDR2 is YFSETQ in the germline V gene. V was pared by 6 bases and J by 3 bases, with 14 bases between. The CDR3 is 14 amino acids. The CDR3, as DNA: TGCGCCAGCACCGGCGGGCCGGGAACAGATACGCAGTATTTT. Encoded protein: CASTGGPGTDTQYF.

This clonotype has ten or more counts. The V gene is TRBV20-1, the J gene TRBJ1-5; unclear D gene. V lost 5 bases to trimming and J lost 0 bases, with 11 bases between them. This CDR3 comprises 14 residues. Germline V CDR1 and CDR2: DFQATT, SNEGSKA (reference sequence). CDR3 nucleotides: TGCAGTGCTCTAAAGGGATTTAGCAATCAGCCCCAGCATTTT. Its protein product is CSALKGFSNQPQHF.

This clonotype was counted a few times. V usage is TRBV7-9 and J usage is TRBJ1-6; a weak D match, TRBD1 (5 bases). This CDR3 is 14 amino acids long. The V end lost 6 bases, the J end lost 6 bases, and 12 bases lay between the germline ends. Germline V gene sequence: CDR1 SEHNR, CDR2 FQNEAQ (reference sequence). The CDR3 reads CASRKDISNSPLHF. CDR3 coding DNA: TGTGCCAGCAGAAAGGACATTAGTAATTCACCCCTCCACTTT.

This clonotype was seen at least ten times. The V and J genes are TRBV28 and TRBJ2-7, with TRBD1 matching over 8 bases. Looked up from germline, CDR1 is MDHEN and CDR2 is SYDVKM. The ends lost 6 bases at V and 0 bases at J; junction bases unmatched: 7. CDR3 length: 15 residues. The CDR3 reads CASRRDRGFSYEQYV. CDR3 bases: TGTGCCAGCAGGCGTGACAGGGGATTCTCCTACGAGCAGTACGTC.

This clonotype was counted at least ten times. J is TRBJ2-5 and V is TRBV28, with D possibly being TRBD2 (5 bases). The V end lost 3 bases, the J end lost 5 bases, and 16 bases lay between the germline ends. The CDR3 length is 15 residues. Germline V lookup: CDR1 MDHEN, CDR2 SYDVKM. DNA for the CDR3: TGTGCCAGCAGTTTCGGCCCCTCCGGGGAGGAGACCCAGTACTTC. Translation gives CASSFGPSGEETQYF.

This clonotype appeared a few times. The chain uses TRBV15 and TRBJ2-7, with D uncertain. CDR1 is LNHNV and CDR2 is YYDKDF in the germline V gene (reference sequence). The CDR3 has 16 amino acids. The ends were cut back, 1 base at V and 6 bases at J, with 19 bases in the middle. The CDR3 DNA reads TGTGCCACCAGCAGAGTACCGAGCCCCGGGCCGATCGAGCAGTACGTC. This translates into CATSRVPSPGPIEQYV.

This clonotype was detected ten times or more. The chain carries TRBV11-3 and TRBJ2-1; 14 bases are a match to TRBD2. J gave up 16 bases and V 5 bases, and 10 bases lay outside the gene matches. The CDR3 spans 14 residues. The V gene's germline CDR1 is SGHNT and CDR2 YENEEA. CDR3 amino acids: CASSPRLAGGHIFF. In DNA, the CDR3 is TGTGCCAGCAGCCCCCGACTAGCGGGGGGGCACATATTCTTC.

There are many counts of this clonotype. The chain joins TRBV12-3 or TRBV12-4 to TRBJ2-2; 10 nucleotides agree with TRBD2. The V and J ends lost 2 bases and 1 base, in that order; junction bases with no gene match: 4. This CDR3 is built from 17 residues. CDR3 region: CASSLNSGGMNTGELFF. CDR3 nucleotides: TGTGCCAGCAGTTTAAATAGCGGGGGGATGAACACCGGGGAGCTGTTTTTT.

The table lists this clonotype with many counts. This chain joins TRBV12-3 or TRBV12-4 and TRBJ2-5; tentatively, D is TRBD1 (5 bases). Deletions cut 5 bases from V and 3 bases from J, with 19 bases between. This CDR3 has 16 residues. As DNA, the CDR3 is TGTGCCAGCAGTCCCCCCCGACAGAGAACAAAAGAGACCCAGTACTTC. Its protein product is CASSPPRQRTKETQYF.

In this sample, this clonotype turned up a few times. The rearrangement joins TRBV20-1 to TRBJ2-7, with TRBD1 matching over 9 bases. Germline V gene sequence: CDR1 DFQATT, CDR2 SNEGSKA (reference sequence). The trim removed 2 bases at V and 0 bases at J, leaving 5 bases unmatched. CDR3 length: 15 amino acids. This CDR3 reads CSARSQGALSYEQYV. In DNA, the CDR3 is TGCAGTGCTAGATCACAGGGGGCTCTCTCCTACGAGCAGTACGTC.

The table lists this clonotype with many counts. The chain carries TRBV7-8 and TRBJ2-5; 11 bases fit TRBD2. J gave up 1 base and V 5 bases, and 6 bases lay outside the gene matches. Germline CDR1 reads SGHVS; CDR2 reads FQNEAQ. The length of the CDR3 is 16 residues. In nucleotides, the CDR3 is TGTGCCAGCAGCCCTCTAGCGGGGGGCCCCCAAGAGACCCAGTACTTC. The encoded protein is CASSPLAGGPQETQYF.

The chain has TRBV20-1 and TRBJ1-2, with D unclear. Germline CDR1 is DFQATT and CDR2 is SNEGSKA (reference sequence). This CDR3 has 18 residues. V lost 0 bases to trimming and J lost 2 bases, with 22 bases between them. The chain's CDR3 is CSARDLGRAVSGNYGYTF. CDR3 in DNA: TGCAGTGCTAGAGATTTGGGGAGGGCGGTATCGGGAAACTATGGCTACACCTTC.